This is a list of T cell receptor beta chains from one sample in a study of blood T cell repertoires in COVID-19. Profiled with immunoSEQ multiplex PCR; TCRdb holds only in-frame clones, not every one. The sample gives around 200,000 clones, about 87% of which show up once; just under 0.9% is in the top ten. The sample consisted of peripheral blood. Receptors were obtained from a woman aged 18-35 years who had recovered from COVID-19. The CDR3 runs from the conserved cysteine through the conserved F or W. The D gene is left open where the match is weak. A row's size may be missing; if present it is once, few, many or a size class.

cdr3_aa cdr3_nt j_call clone_size v_call d_call
CASSPPGLAFLEQFF TGCGCCAGCAGCCCACCGGGACTAGCTTTCCTTGAGCAGTTCTTC TRBJ2-1 . TRBV5-1 TRBD2
CASSVGWGQVEETQYF TGTGCCAGCAGCGTAGGGTGGGGACAGGTTGAAGAGACCCAGTACTTC TRBJ2-5 . TRBV9 TRBD1
CASSADRGRWDTQYF TGCGCCAGCAGCGCGGACAGGGGGCGGTGGGATACGCAGTATTTT TRBJ2-3 . TRBV5-1 TRBD1
CASSYSTGSSKGYTF TGTGCCAGCAGTTACTCAACAGGATCCTCGAAGGGCTACACCTTC TRBJ1-2 . TRBV6-2/TRBV6-3 .
CASSPAGSSTDTQYF TGTGCCAGCAGCCCCGCAGGTTCTAGCACAGATACGCAGTATTTT TRBJ2-3 . TRBV6-4 .
CASSLPGAGNTIYF TGTGCCAGCAGCTTGCCAGGGGCCGGAAACACCATATATTTT TRBJ1-3 . TRBV5-8 .
CATRTGGSNQPQHF TGTGCCACCAGGACAGGGGGAAGCAATCAGCCCCAGCATTTT TRBJ1-5 . TRBV2 TRBD1
CATNRGGVPTEAFF TGTGCCACCAACAGGGGGGGAGTGCCCACTGAAGCTTTCTTT TRBJ1-1 . TRBV19 TRBD1
CASSLGTGSYGYTF TGCGCCAGCAGCTTGGGGACAGGATCCTATGGCTACACCTTC TRBJ1-2 . TRBV5-1 TRBD1
CASSSLAGRGGNNEQFF TGCGCCAGCAGCTCCCTCGCTGGGAGGGGGGGGAACAATGAGCAGTTCTTC TRBJ2-1 few TRBV5-1 .
CASSPQGSEAFF TGTGCCAGCTCACCCCAGGGGTCTGAAGCTTTCTTT TRBJ1-1 . TRBV18 .
CASSEGAGGYTF TGCGCCAGCAGCGAGGGGGCTGGAGGCTACACCTTC TRBJ1-2 . TRBV5-1 TRBD1
CATEGHSYEQYF TGTGCCACCGAGGGACATTCCTACGAGCAGTACTTC TRBJ2-7 . TRBV24-1 .
CASRIAGYNEQFF TGTGCCAGCAGAATAGCAGGGTACAATGAGCAGTTCTTC TRBJ2-1 . TRBV27 .
CASTPGHLLYTF TGTGCCAGCACACCGGGACACCTCCTGTACACCTTC TRBJ1-2 . TRBV19 .
CASSFIGGNTEAFF TGTGCCAGCAGCTTCATCGGGGGAAACACTGAAGCTTTCTTT TRBJ1-1 . TRBV7-3 .
CASSPDRVGAKNIQYF TGTGCCAGCAGCCCTGACAGGGTAGGAGCCAAAAACATTCAGTACTTC TRBJ2-4 . TRBV9 TRBD1
CSAGMGGSYGYTF TGCAGCGCAGGGATGGGGGGTTCGTATGGCTACACCTTC TRBJ1-2 . TRBV29-1 .